Here is one T cell receptor (beta chain) with its context. Antigen unknown. The data derive from a study of T-cell reconstitution after alpha-beta-depleted transplantation in children. Study results and limitations: Newly generated T cells supplied most T-cell counts and diversity one year post-transplant. It was reported that alpha-beta T cells came from several hundred expanded graft clones (about two months after transplant). The high TCRbeta diversity at day 60 in some patients came from surviving recipient T cells and thymic progenitors.

Unique molecular identifiers tagged the TCRbeta library. MiXCR was run by TCRdb on the PCR reads, yielding one entry per CDR3 protein. This sample has about 400,000 distinct CDR3 sequences; 16% occur once, and the top ten carry over 25%. V was cut by 6 bases and J by 6 bases, with 18 bases left in between. This CDR3 is built from 15 residues. The TCR originated in a boy under two years old who had a stem cell transplant for Wiskott-Aldrich syndrome, so the T cells may come from the graft donor. The rearrangement links TRBV12-3 or TRBV12-4 to TRBJ2-1; perhaps TRBD2 as D (6 bases). Sequences were derived from PBMCs, mostly from graft donor cells, sampled 360 days after TCRalphabeta/CD19-depleted stem cell transplant. The CDR3 region is CASSRRGAGSNEQFF. In DNA form, the CDR3 reads TGTGCCAGCAGCAGGAGGGGCGCAGGGTCCAATGAGCAGTTCTTC.